One and the same sample provided the 29 T cell receptor beta chains below, sequenced in a study of T-cell reconstitution after alpha-beta-depleted transplantation in children. The library targeted TCRbeta and was prepared with unique molecular identifiers. TCRdb re-called the PCR reads with MiXCR, one entry per CDR3 protein. This sample has about 600,000 distinct CDR3 sequences; 10% to 15% occur once, and the top ten carry over 2%. Source: PBMCs, mostly from graft donor cells, taken 360 days after TCRalphabeta/CD19-depleted stem cell transplant. Receptors originate from a male patient younger than 18 who had a stem cell transplant for acute myeloid leukemia, so the T cells may come from the graft donor.

This clonotype was picked up a small number of times. The rearrangement joins TRBV5-1 to TRBJ2-2, with TRBD2 identical over 9 bases. With 4 bases clipped from V and 7 bases from J, the junction kept 5 bases outside the gene matches. Germline CDR1 and CDR2: SGHRS and YFSETQ. The CDR3 has 14 residues. CDR3 in amino acids: CASSAGGPIGELFF. CDR3 in DNA: TGCGCCAGCAGCGCGGGAGGGCCTATCGGGGAGCTGTTTTTT.

The genes are TRBV11-2 and TRBJ2-1; no firm D call. With 0 bases removed from V and 2 bases from J, the gap between germline ends came to 8 bases. Germline CDR1 reads SGHAT; CDR2 reads FQNNGV. The CDR3 loop spans 15 amino acids. The CDR3 DNA sequence: TGTGCCAGCAGCTTAGAACAGTCGACCTACAATGAGCAGTTCTTC. It yields the protein CASSLEQSTYNEQFF. Full variable domain (rest looked up from reference TRBV11-2 and TRBJ2-1): EAGVAQSPRYKIIEKRQSVAFWCNPISGHATLYWYQQILGQGPKLLIQFQNNGVVDDSQLPKDRFSAERLKGVDSTLKIQPAKLEDSAVYLCASSLEQSTYNEQFFGPGTRLTVL.

Ten or more counts support this clonotype. The chain combines TRBV20-1 with TRBJ2-5; 7 bases line up with TRBD2. The trim removed 4 bases at V and 4 bases at J, leaving 9 bases unmatched. CDR1 and CDR2 (germline): DFQATT, SNEGSKA (reference sequence). The CDR3 is 14 amino acids. The CDR3: CSAKAGRGGETQYF. In DNA form, the CDR3 reads TGCAGTGCTAAAGCGGGGCGGGGAGGAGAGACCCAGTACTTC.

This clonotype was observed at least ten times. The rearrangement joins TRBV7-3 to TRBJ2-6; D unresolved. V lost 5 bases and J 3 bases, leaving 11 bases between the germline ends. Germline CDR1 is SGHTA and CDR2 is FQGTGA. The CDR3 loop spans 15 amino acids. The CDR3 is CASSNILSGANVLTF. The CDR3 nucleotides are TGTGCCAGCAGCAATATCCTCAGTGGGGCCAACGTCCTGACTTTC.

This chain joins TRBV27 and TRBJ2-2, with 8 positions matching TRBD1. J lost 7 bases, V lost 7 bases, and 14 bases had no gene match. Per germline, CDR1 MNHEY and CDR2 SMNVEV (reference sequence). The CDR3 runs 16 residues. CDR3 loop: CASNPDRVYPGGELFF. CDR3 DNA: TGTGCCAGCAATCCGGACAGGGTCTACCCCGGCGGGGAGCTGTTTTTT.

This clonotype was observed a handful of times. The genes are TRBV28 and TRBJ2-5; D might be TRBD1 or TRBD2, each matching 5 bases. Trimming took off 8 bases at V and 6 bases at J, with 16 bases between the two ends. The CDR3 consists of 13 residues. Germline CDR1 MDHEN, CDR2 SYDVKM. This CDR3 reads CASFPEGRKTQYF. The CDR3 DNA reads TGTGCCAGCTTTCCTGAGGGGCGGAAGACCCAGTACTTC.

The rearrangement links TRBV5-1 to TRBJ2-2, with 8 bases fitting TRBD2. Germline V lookup: CDR1 SGHRS, CDR2 YFSETQ. The CDR3 covers 15 residues. V trimming: 2 bases; J trimming: 7 bases; junction bases outside the gene matches: 7. CDR3 DNA sequence: TGCGCCAGCAGCTTTACGACTAGCGAAGGCGGGGAGCTGTTTTTT. This encodes CASSFTTSEGGELFF.

CDR3 amino acids: CASSLVPGQGIQETQYF. CDR3 coding DNA: TGCGCCAGCAGCTTGGTACCGGGACAGGGGATTCAAGAGACCCAGTACTTC. V and J are TRBV5-1 and TRBJ2-5; 10 positions agree with TRBD1. Trimming at V came to 0 bases and at J to 2 bases, leaving 7 bases not matched to a gene. There are 17 residues in the CDR3. Germline lookup yields CDR1 SGHRS and CDR2 YFSETQ.

The rearrangement joins TRBV29-1 to TRBJ2-7, with D hard to call. Trimming cost V 6 bases and J 2 bases, with 11 bases left between them. The CDR3 totals 12 residues. Per the germline V gene, CDR1 is SQVTM and CDR2 is ANQGSEA. The CDR3 DNA sequence: TGCAGCGTCACCTCCCAAGCCTACGAGCAGTACTTC. Translated: CSVTSQAYEQYF.

CDR3: CSAGGLAGGPSTDTQYF. In DNA, the CDR3 is TGCAGTGCTGGTGGACTAGCGGGAGGGCCTAGCACAGATACGCAGTATTTT. This sequence joins TRBV20-1 and TRBJ2-3; 15 bases agree with TRBD2. The germline V gene has CDR1 DFQATT and CDR2 SNEGSKA (reference sequence). The CDR3 covers 17 residues. V lost 5 bases, J lost 0 bases, and 6 bases stayed unmatched.

The chain is built from TRBV7-2 and TRBJ2-1; tentatively, D is TRBD2 (6 bases). Germline V lookup: CDR1 SGHTA, CDR2 FQGNSA. This CDR3 is 14 amino acids long. Between the trimmed V and J ends, which lost 1 base and 6 bases, there was a span of 10 bases. As DNA, the CDR3 is TGTGCCAGCAGCTTAGTTATCGGGAGCAATGAGCAGTTCTTC. This sequence encodes CASSLVIGSNEQFF.

The chain links TRBV7-4 to TRBJ1-4, with D unresolved. V lost 0 bases to trimming and J lost 0 bases, with 8 bases between them. The germline V gene encodes CDR1 SGHVT and CDR2 SQSDAQ. The CDR3 has 16 amino acids. The CDR3, as DNA: TGTGCCAGCAGCTTAGCGCGGCACGCAACTAATGAAAAACTGTTTTTT. Translation gives CASSLARHATNEKLFF.

A few counts support this clonotype. The gene calls are TRBV7-3 and TRBJ2-3, with TRBD1 identical over 8 bases. The trim removed 5 bases at V and 9 bases at J, leaving 4 bases unmatched. The CDR3 spans 12 residues. Germline CDR1 is SGHTA and CDR2 is FQGTGA. This CDR3 is CASSATGDTQYF. As DNA, the CDR3 is TGTGCCAGCAGCGCGACAGGGGACACGCAGTATTTT.

This clonotype showed up just a few times. This sequence joins TRBV7-8 and TRBJ2-1; a weak D match, TRBD2 (6 bases). V shed 5 bases and J shed 12 bases, with 29 bases lying between them. There are 17 residues in the CDR3. Germline loops: CDR1 SGHVS, CDR2 FQNEAQ. CDR3 bases: TGTGCCAGCAGCCCCGACGGGAGACCCGAAGTTAGGAGCGTGCAGTTCTTC. Translation gives CASSPDGRPEVRSVQFF.

This clonotype was detected only a few times. The V gene is TRBV6-1, the J gene TRBJ1-1; 7 bases line up with TRBD1. The CDR3 runs 16 residues. V shed 7 bases, J shed 2 bases, and the junction held 13 bases outside the gene matches. Germline loops: CDR1 MNHNS, CDR2 SASEGT. The CDR3 DNA follows: TGTGCCAGCAATAGGGGGAAGGGGGCGGGAAACACTGAAGCTTTCTTT. It specifies CASNRGKGAGNTEAFF.

V gene TRBV20-1 combines with J gene TRBJ2-2; 9 bases line up with TRBD1. This CDR3 has 16 residues. The V segment lost 3 bases and the J segment 0 bases; nucleotides outside the gene matches: 5. Per germline, CDR1 DFQATT and CDR2 SNEGSKA (reference sequence). The CDR3 DNA is TGCAGTGCTAGTCAGGACAGGGGCCCGAACACCGGGGAGCTGTTTTTT. It translates to CSASQDRGPNTGELFF.

This rearrangement joins TRBV4-2 to TRBJ2-1; TRBD2 might be the D (6 bases). The CDR3 has 17 amino acids. Germline V gene lookup returns CDR1 LGHNA and CDR2 YNFKEQ. V lost 0 bases and J 0 bases, leaving 12 bases between the germline ends. This chain's CDR3 is CASSQENPGASYNEQFF. In DNA form, the CDR3 reads TGTGCCAGCAGCCAAGAAAACCCGGGAGCCTCCTACAATGAGCAGTTCTTC.

This rearrangement joins TRBV29-1 to TRBJ2-1, with 9 bases aligning to TRBD2. CDR3 length: 12 residues. Germline assignment: CDR1 SQVTM and CDR2 ANQGSEA. V shed 8 bases and J 6 bases; nucleotides not matched to a gene: 5. Written as DNA, the CDR3 is TGCAGCCTTAGCGGGGGTCCCAATGAGCAGTTCTTC. Its translation: CSLSGGPNEQFF.

This clonotype was seen ten or more times. The V gene is TRBV6-6, the J gene TRBJ2-7; D remains ambiguous. CDR1 and CDR2 from the germline V gene are MNHNY and SVGAGI (reference sequence). The CDR3 is 13 amino acids. V dropped 2 bases and J dropped 4 bases, with 9 bases sitting between them. The CDR3 is CASSYPPGYEQYF. CDR3 coding DNA: TGTGCCAGCAGTTACCCACCCGGGTACGAGCAGTACTTC.

The V call is TRBV5-1, the J call TRBJ2-7; D is perhaps TRBD2 (5 bases). The length of the CDR3 is 13 residues. The ends were cut back, 0 bases at V and 6 bases at J, with 10 bases in the middle. Germline V lookup: CDR1 SGHRS, CDR2 YFSETQ. This CDR3 is CASSLAGFGEQYF. The CDR3 DNA follows: TGCGCCAGCAGCTTGGCGGGGTTCGGCGAGCAGTACTTC.

This clonotype has a single count. The gene calls are TRBV24-1 and TRBJ2-2, with 9 bases that match TRBD2. This CDR3 is built from 17 residues. Germline values: CDR1 KGHDR, CDR2 SFDVKD. The ends lost 3 bases at V and 5 bases at J; junction bases unmatched: 9. The CDR3 here is CATSDRGSGRKTGELFF. The CDR3 DNA reads TGTGCCACCAGTGATCGTGGTAGCGGGAGAAAGACCGGGGAGCTGTTTTTT.

V and J are TRBV7-3 and TRBJ2-2; perhaps TRBD2 as D (6 bases). The CDR3 is 14 amino acids. Deletions cut 6 bases from V and 7 bases from J, with 15 bases between. Germline V lookup: CDR1 SGHTA, CDR2 FQGTGA. The CDR3 DNA sequence: TGTGCCAGCAGGGCCCTCATCGGGAGCGGGGAGCTGTTTTTT. This gives the protein CASRALIGSGELFF.

This clonotype was found a few times. J is TRBJ2-7 and V is TRBV11-2; D uncertain. This CDR3 has 14 amino acids. V was trimmed by 2 bases and J by 0 bases, leaving 8 bases between them. CDR1 SGHAT and CDR2 FQNNGV come from the germline V gene. CDR3: CASSLMWGSYEQYF. The DNA of the CDR3 is TGTGCCAGCAGCTTAATGTGGGGCTCCTACGAGCAGTACTTC.

This clonotype has at least ten counts. This chain joins TRBV11-2 and TRBJ1-2; D is undetermined. This CDR3 has 15 residues. V lost 1 base and J lost 0, with 9 bases in between. Germline CDR1 is SGHAT and CDR2 is FQNNGV. The CDR3 loop reads CASSLGRISNYGYTF. The CDR3 bases are TGTGCCAGCAGCTTAGGAAGGATATCTAACTATGGCTACACCTTC.

The rearrangement uses TRBV12-3 or TRBV12-4 and TRBJ2-3; 7 nucleotides match TRBD1. With 6 bases clipped from V and 5 bases from J, the junction kept 14 bases outside the gene matches. CDR3 length equals 16 residues. CDR3 region: CASSQRPSPGGDTQYF. The CDR3 region has the DNA TGTGCCAGCAGCCAACGCCCGAGTCCAGGGGGAGATACGCAGTATTTT.

Many counts were recorded for this clonotype. V usage is TRBV5-5 and J usage is TRBJ2-1; D is ambiguous. Germline CDR1 is SGHKS and CDR2 is YYEKEE (reference sequence). CDR3 length: 15 residues. The V gene lost 0 bases and the J gene lost 0 bases, with 7 bases spanning the gap. The CDR3 protein is CASSLDLFSYNEQFF. In DNA form, the CDR3 reads TGTGCCAGCAGCTTGGACTTGTTCTCCTACAATGAGCAGTTCTTC.

This chain joins TRBV28 and TRBJ1-2; D not resolved. Trimming left V 6 bases short and J 4 bases short, with 9 bases between. The CDR3 length is 12 residues. Germline V CDR1 and CDR2: MDHEN, SYDVKM. The CDR3 DNA reads TGTGCCAGCAGCCAAGGACGCTATGGCTACACCTTC. This sequence encodes CASSQGRYGYTF.

This clonotype was seen a handful of times. The chain employs TRBV28 and TRBJ2-5; D ambiguous. This CDR3 is 14 amino acids long. The V and J ends lost 5 bases and 2 bases respectively, with 12 bases between them. CDR1 MDHEN and CDR2 SYDVKM come from the germline V gene. This CDR3 reads CASSTRVLQETQYF. The CDR3 DNA follows: TGTGCCAGCAGTACTCGGGTCCTACAAGAGACCCAGTACTTC.

The genes are TRBV15 and TRBJ2-7, with D unclear. V lost 0 bases and J lost 2, with 8 bases in between. The CDR3 loop spans 14 amino acids. Germline CDR1 is LNHNV and CDR2 is YYDKDF (reference sequence). The CDR3 sequence is CATSRDHWTYEQYF. Written as DNA, the CDR3 is TGTGCCACCAGCAGAGATCACTGGACCTACGAGCAGTACTTC.